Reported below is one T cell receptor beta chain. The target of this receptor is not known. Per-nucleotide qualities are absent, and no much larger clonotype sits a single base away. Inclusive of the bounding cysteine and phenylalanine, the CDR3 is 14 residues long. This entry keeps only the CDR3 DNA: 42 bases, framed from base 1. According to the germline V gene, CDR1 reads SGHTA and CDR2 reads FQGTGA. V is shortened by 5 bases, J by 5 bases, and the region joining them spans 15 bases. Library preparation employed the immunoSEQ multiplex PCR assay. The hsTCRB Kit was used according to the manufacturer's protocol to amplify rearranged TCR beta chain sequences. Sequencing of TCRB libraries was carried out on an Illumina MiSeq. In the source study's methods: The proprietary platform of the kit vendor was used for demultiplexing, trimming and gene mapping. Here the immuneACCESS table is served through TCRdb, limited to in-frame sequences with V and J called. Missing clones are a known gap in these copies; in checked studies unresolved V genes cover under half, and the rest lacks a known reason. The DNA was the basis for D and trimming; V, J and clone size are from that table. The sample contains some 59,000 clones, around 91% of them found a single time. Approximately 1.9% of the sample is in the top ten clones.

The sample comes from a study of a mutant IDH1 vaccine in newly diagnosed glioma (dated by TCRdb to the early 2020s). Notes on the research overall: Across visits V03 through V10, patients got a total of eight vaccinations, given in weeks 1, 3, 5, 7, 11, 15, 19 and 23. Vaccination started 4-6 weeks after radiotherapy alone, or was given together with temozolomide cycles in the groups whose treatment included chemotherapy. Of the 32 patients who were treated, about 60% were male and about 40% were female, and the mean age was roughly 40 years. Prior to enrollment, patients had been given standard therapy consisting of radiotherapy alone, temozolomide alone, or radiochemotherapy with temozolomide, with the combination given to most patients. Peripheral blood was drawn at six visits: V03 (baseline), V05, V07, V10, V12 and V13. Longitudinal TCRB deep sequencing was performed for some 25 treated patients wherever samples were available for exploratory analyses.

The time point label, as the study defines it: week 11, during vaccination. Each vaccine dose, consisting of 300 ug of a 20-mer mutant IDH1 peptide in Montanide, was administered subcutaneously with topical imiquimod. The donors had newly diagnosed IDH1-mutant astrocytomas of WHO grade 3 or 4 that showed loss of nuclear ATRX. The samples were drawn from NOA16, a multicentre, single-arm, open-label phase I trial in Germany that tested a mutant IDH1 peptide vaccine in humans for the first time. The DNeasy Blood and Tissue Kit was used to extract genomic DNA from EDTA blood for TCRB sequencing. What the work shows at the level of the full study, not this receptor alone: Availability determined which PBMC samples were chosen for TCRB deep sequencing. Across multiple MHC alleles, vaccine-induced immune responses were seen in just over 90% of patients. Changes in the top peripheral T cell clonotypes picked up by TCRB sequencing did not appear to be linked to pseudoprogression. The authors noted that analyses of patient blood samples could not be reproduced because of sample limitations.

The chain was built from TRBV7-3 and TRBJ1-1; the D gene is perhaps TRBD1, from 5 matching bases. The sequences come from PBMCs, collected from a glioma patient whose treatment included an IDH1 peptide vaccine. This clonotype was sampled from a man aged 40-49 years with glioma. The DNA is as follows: TGTGCCAGCAGCCTCGTCCAGGGAGTTACTGAAGCTTTCTTT. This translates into CASSLVQGVTEAFF.